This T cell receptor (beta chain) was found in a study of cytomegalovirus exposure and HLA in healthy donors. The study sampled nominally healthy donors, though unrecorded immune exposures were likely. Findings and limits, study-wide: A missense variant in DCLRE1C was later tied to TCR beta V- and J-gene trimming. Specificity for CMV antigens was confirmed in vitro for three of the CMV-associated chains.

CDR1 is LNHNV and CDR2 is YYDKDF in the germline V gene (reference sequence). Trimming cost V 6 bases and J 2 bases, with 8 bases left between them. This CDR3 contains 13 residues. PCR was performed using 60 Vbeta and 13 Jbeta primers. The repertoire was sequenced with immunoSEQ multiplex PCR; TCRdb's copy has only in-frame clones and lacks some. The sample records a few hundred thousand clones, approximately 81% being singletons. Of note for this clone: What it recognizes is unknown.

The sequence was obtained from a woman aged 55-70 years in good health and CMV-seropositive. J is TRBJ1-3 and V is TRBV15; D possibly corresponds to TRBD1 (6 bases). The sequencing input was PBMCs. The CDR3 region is CATSGGPGNTIYF. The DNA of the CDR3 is TGTGCCACCAGTGGGGGCCCTGGAAACACCATATATTTT.